Each of the 12 T cell receptor beta chains below was sequenced from the same sample in a study of T cells in localized non-small cell lung cancer (dated by TCRdb to the early 2020s). Libraries came from the immunoSEQ multiplex PCR assay. TCRdb re-hosts the immuneACCESS table, in-frame sequences only. Its copies lack some clones; in the studies checked, an unresolved V gene accounts for under half of them, and the cause for the rest is not known. This sample comprises 35,000 or so clones, approximately 90% of them detected only once. The ten largest make up under 8% of the sample. Sequenced material: peripheral blood, taken before any cancer treatment. The receptor set was obtained from a woman aged 35 to 69 with stage I lung adenocarcinoma.

The V gene is TRBV7-8, the J gene TRBJ1-4, with a possible D match to TRBD1 (5 bases). CDR1 and CDR2 (germline): SGHVS, FQNEAQ. This CDR3 spans 15 amino acids. Between the trimmed V and J ends, which lost 0 bases and 5 bases, there was a span of 10 bases. The CDR3: CASSLAGGGNEKLFF. CDR3 bases: TGTGCCAGCAGCTTAGCTGGGGGGGGGAATGAAAAACTGTTTTTT. The complete variable domain, with remaining parts taken from reference TRBV7-8 and TRBJ1-4, reads GAGVSQSPRYKVAKRGQDVALRCDPISGHVSLFWYQQALGQGPEFLTYFQNEAQLDKSGLPSDRFFAERPEGSVSTLKIQRTQQEDSAVYLCASSLAGGGNEKLFFGSGTQLSVL.

The chain combines TRBV7-9 with TRBJ2-5; D might be TRBD2 (5 bases). This CDR3 comprises 12 residues. Germline lookup yields CDR1 SEHNR and CDR2 FQNEAQ (reference sequence). V was shortened by 5 bases and J by 5 bases, with 9 bases between the two germline ends. CDR3 residues: CASSEEGETQYF. The CDR3 nucleotides are TGTGCCAGCAGCGAAGAGGGCGAGACCCAGTACTTC.

The chain links TRBV19 to TRBJ1-5; TRBD1 might be the D (5 bases). Between the trimmed V and J ends, which lost 7 bases and 1 base, there was a span of 11 bases. The CDR3 has 14 residues. Germline V lookup: CDR1 LNHDA, CDR2 SQIVND (reference sequence). In nucleotides, the CDR3 is TGTGCCAGTACGAAGGGGCGCAGCAATCAGCCCCAGCATTTT. It yields the protein CASTKGRSNQPQHF.

This clone was observed a handful of times. This chain links TRBV18 with TRBJ1-6, with 11 nucleotides matching TRBD1. Germline loops: CDR1 KGHSH, CDR2 LQKENI. The V segment lost 5 bases and the J segment 7 bases; nucleotides outside the gene matches: 4. The CDR3 is 15 amino acids. The CDR3 DNA reads TGTGCCAGCTCAAGCCGGGACAGGGGGAATTCACCCCTCCACTTT. Protein: CASSSRDRGNSPLHF.

The chain is built from TRBV7-2 and TRBJ1-2; no reliable D call. V dropped 11 bases and J dropped 3 bases, with 10 bases sitting between them. The CDR3 has 11 amino acids. Germline loops: CDR1 SGHTA, CDR2 FQGNSA. The CDR3 DNA reads as TGTGCCTCCAGCCAGGACTATGGCTACACCTTC. It codes for CASSQDYGYTF.

The chain combines TRBV5-4 with TRBJ1-2; TRBD1 matches at 12 bases. CDR3 length: 19 amino acids. The J segment lost 3 bases and the V segment lost 4 bases, leaving 16 bases of the junction unmatched. Per germline, CDR1 SGHNT and CDR2 YYREEE (reference sequence). CDR3 amino acids: CASSLARGTGGADYYGYTF. Written as DNA, the CDR3 is TGTGCCAGCAGCCTGGCCAGGGGGACAGGGGGCGCCGACTACTATGGCTACACCTTC.

The V gene is TRBV7-2, the J gene TRBJ2-7; maybe TRBD2 (5 bases). The ends were cut back, 4 bases at V and 3 bases at J, with 13 bases in the middle. The length of the CDR3 is 14 residues. The germline V gene encodes CDR1 SGHTA and CDR2 FQGNSA. CDR3 coding DNA: TGTGCCAGCAGCTGGACTGAGACCCACTACGAGCAGTACTTC. It is translated as CASSWTETHYEQYF.

The chain employs TRBV10-2 and TRBJ1-2, with D tentatively TRBD1 (5 bases). The length of the CDR3 is 17 residues. CDR1 and CDR2 (germline): WSHSY, SAAADI. V was trimmed by 0 bases and J by 0 bases, leaving 14 bases between them. In DNA, the CDR3 is TGCGCCAGCAGTGAGTCAATGGGAAGGGGCTCTAACTATGGCTACACCTTC. It is translated as CASSESMGRGSNYGYTF.

The rearrangement uses TRBV28 and TRBJ1-2; tentatively, D is TRBD1 (6 bases). V was trimmed by 8 bases and J by 6 bases, leaving 13 bases between them. This CDR3 region has 12 residues. Germline values: CDR1 MDHEN, CDR2 SYDVKM. This CDR3 is CASGGRVDGYTF. In DNA, the CDR3 is TGTGCCAGCGGGGGCAGGGTTGATGGCTACACCTTC.

This clone has more than one count but fewer than ten. The V and J genes are TRBV6-5 and TRBJ1-2; tentatively, D is TRBD1 (6 bases). The ends were cut back, 2 bases at V and 8 bases at J, with 18 bases in the middle. Germline V lookup: CDR1 MNHEY, CDR2 SVGAGI. There are 15 residues in the CDR3. Here the CDR3 DNA reads TGTGCCAGCAGTTACAGGTCAGGGGAAATCGGAGGCTACACCTTC. Protein: CASSYRSGEIGGYTF.

In this sample, this clone turned up a few times. The chain uses TRBV28 and TRBJ2-1; 7 nucleotides match TRBD2. This CDR3 region has 15 residues. CDR1 MDHEN and CDR2 SYDVKM come from the germline V gene. V was clipped by 1 base and J by 5 bases; unmatched bases: 5. CDR3 residues: CASSLYGEGHNEQFF. The CDR3 coding sequence is TGTGCCAGCAGTTTATACGGGGAGGGGCACAATGAGCAGTTCTTC.

The chain uses TRBV7-9 and TRBJ1-5, with a possible D match to TRBD1 (5 bases). The V end was cut by 2 bases, the J end by 2 bases, with 7 bases between. Germline V gene data show CDR1 as SEHNR and CDR2 as FQNEAQ (reference sequence). The CDR3 totals 14 residues. The CDR3 nucleotides are TGTGCCAGCAGCTTATCACAGGGCAATCAGCCCCAGCATTTT. Residues: CASSLSQGNQPQHF.